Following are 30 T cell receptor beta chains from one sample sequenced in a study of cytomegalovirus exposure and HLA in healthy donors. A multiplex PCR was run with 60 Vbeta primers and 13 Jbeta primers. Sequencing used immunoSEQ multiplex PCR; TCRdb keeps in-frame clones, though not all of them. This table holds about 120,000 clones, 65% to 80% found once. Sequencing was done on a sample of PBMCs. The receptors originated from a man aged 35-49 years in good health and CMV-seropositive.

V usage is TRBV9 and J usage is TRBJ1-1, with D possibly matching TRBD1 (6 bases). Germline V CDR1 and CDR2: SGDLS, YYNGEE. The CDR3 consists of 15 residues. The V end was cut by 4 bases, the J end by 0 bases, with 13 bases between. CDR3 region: CASSSEGGMNTEAFF. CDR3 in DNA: TGTGCCAGCAGCTCCGAAGGGGGTATGAACACTGAAGCTTTCTTT. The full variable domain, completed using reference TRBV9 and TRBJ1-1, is DSGVTQTPKHLITATGQRVTLRCSPRSGDLSVYWYQQSLDQGLQFLIQYYNGEERAKGNILERFSAQQFPDLHSELNLSSLELGDSALYFCASSSEGGMNTEAFFGQGTRLTVV.

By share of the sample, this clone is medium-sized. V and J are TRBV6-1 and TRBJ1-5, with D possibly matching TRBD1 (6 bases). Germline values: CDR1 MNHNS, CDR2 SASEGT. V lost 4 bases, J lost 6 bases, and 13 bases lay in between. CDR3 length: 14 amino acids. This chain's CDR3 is CASSGLQGTQPQHF. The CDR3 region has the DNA TGTGCCAGCAGTGGCTTACAGGGAACTCAGCCCCAGCATTTT.

This CDR3 reads CASSFEAGDHNEQFF. The DNA of the CDR3 is TGCGCCAGCAGCTTTGAGGCAGGGGACCACAATGAGCAGTTCTTC. This sequence joins TRBV5-1 and TRBJ2-1, with D possibly matching TRBD1 (6 bases). The CDR3 has 15 amino acids. Germline loops: CDR1 SGHRS, CDR2 YFSETQ. Trimming removed 2 bases from V and 5 bases from J, with 14 bases in between.

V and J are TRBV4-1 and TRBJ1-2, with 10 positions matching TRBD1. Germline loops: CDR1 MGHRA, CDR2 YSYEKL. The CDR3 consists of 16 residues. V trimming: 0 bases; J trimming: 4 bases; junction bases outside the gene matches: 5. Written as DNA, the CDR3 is TGCGCCAGCAGCCAAGAACCGGGACAGGGGTTCTATGGCTACACCTTC. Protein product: CASSQEPGQGFYGYTF.

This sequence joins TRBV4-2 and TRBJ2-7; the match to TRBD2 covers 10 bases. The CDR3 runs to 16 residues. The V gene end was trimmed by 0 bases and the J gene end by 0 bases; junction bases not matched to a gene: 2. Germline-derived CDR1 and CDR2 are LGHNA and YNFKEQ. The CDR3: CASSQEPSGSSYEQYF. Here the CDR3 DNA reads TGTGCCAGCAGCCAAGAACCTAGCGGGAGCTCCTACGAGCAGTACTTC.

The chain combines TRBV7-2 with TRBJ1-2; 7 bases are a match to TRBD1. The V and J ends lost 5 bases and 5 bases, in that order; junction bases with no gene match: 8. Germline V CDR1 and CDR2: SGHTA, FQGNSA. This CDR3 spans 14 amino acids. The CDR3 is CASSQDRRSYGYTF. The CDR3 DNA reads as TGTGCCAGCAGCCAGGACAGGAGGAGTTATGGCTACACCTTC.

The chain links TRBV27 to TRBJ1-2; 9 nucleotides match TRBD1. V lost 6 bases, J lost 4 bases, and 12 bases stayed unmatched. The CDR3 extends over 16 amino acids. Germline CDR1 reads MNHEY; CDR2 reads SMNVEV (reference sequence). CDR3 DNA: TGTGCCAGCAGCCTCGGGACAGGGAATTCGCGCTATGGCTACACCTTC. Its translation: CASSLGTGNSRYGYTF.

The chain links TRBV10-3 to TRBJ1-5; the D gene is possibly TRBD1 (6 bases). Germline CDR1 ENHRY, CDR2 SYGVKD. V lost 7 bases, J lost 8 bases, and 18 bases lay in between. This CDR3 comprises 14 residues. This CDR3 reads CAIKEEQGGKPQHF. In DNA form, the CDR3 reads TGTGCCATCAAGGAGGAACAGGGTGGAAAGCCCCAGCATTTT.

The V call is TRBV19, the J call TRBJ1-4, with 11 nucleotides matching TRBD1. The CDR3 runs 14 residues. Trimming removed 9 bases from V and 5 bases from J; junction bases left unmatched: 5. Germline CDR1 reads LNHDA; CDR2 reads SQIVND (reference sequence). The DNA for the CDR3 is TGTGCCAGCGGACAGGGGGCCCTAAATGAAAAACTGTTTTTT. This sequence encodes CASGQGALNEKLFF.

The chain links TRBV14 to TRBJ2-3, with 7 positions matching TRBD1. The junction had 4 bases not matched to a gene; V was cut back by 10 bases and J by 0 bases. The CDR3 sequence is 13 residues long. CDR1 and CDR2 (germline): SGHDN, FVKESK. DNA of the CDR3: TGTGCCACCCAGGGACAGAGCACAGATACGCAGTATTTT. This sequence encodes CATQGQSTDTQYF.

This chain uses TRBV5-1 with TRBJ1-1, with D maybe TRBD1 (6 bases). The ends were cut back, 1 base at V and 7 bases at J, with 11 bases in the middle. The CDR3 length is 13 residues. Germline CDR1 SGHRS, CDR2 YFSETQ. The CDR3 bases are TGCGCCAGCAGCTTGACAGGGTCCGATGAAGCTTTCTTT. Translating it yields CASSLTGSDEAFF. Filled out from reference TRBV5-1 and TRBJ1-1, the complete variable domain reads KAGVTQTPRYLIKTRGQQVTLSCSPISGHRSVSWYQQTPGQGLQFLFEYFSETQRNKGNFPGRFSGRQFSNSRSEMNVSTLELGDSALYLCASSLTGSDEAFFGQGTRLTVV.

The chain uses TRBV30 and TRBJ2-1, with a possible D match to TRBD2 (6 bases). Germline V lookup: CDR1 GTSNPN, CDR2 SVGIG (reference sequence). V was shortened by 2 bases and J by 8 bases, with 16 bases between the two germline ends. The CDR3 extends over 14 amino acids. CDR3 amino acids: CAWSWSGTGDEQFF. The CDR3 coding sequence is TGTGCCTGGAGTTGGTCAGGGACTGGTGATGAGCAGTTCTTC.

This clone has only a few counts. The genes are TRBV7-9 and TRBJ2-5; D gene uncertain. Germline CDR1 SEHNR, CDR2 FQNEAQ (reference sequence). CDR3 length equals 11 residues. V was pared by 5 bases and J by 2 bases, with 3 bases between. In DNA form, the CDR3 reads TGTGCCAGCAGCATACAAGAGACCCAGTACTTC. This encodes CASSIQETQYF.

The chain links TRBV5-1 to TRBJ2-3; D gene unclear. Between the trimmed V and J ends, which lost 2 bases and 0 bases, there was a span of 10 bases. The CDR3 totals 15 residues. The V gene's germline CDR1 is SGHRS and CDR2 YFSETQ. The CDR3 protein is CASSFPSPSTDTQYF. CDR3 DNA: TGCGCCAGCAGCTTCCCTAGTCCTAGCACAGATACGCAGTATTTT.

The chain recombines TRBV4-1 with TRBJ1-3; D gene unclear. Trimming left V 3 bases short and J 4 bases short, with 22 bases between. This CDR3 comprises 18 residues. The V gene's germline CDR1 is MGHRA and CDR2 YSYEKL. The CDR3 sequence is CASSHGVRALRGGNTIYF. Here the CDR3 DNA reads TGCGCCAGCAGCCACGGAGTGCGGGCCCTCCGCGGAGGAAACACCATATATTTT.

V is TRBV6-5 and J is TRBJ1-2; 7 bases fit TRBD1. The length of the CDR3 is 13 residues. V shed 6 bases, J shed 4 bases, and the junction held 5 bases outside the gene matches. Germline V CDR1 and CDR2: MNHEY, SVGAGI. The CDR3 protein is CASSPRQGYGYTF. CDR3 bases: TGTGCCAGCAGCCCTCGACAGGGCTATGGCTACACCTTC.

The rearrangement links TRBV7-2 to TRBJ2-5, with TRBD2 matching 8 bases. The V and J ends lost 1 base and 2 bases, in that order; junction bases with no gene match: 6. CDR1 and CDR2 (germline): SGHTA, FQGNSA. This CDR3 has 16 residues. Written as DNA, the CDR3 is TGTGCCAGCAGCTTAGGGTTAGCGGGGAAACAAGAGACCCAGTACTTC. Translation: CASSLGLAGKQETQYF.

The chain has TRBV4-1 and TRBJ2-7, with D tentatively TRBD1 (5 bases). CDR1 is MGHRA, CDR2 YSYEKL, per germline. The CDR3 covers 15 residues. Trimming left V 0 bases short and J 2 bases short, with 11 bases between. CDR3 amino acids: CASSQEAGITYEQYF. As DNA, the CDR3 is TGCGCCAGCAGCCAAGAGGCAGGGATTACCTACGAGCAGTACTTC.

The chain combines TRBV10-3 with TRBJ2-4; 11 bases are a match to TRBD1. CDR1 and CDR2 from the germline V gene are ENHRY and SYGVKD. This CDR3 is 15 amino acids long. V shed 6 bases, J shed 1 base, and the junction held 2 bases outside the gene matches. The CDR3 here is CAISGTGGAKNIQYF. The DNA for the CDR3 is TGTGCCATCAGCGGGACAGGGGGGGCCAAAAACATTCAGTACTTC.

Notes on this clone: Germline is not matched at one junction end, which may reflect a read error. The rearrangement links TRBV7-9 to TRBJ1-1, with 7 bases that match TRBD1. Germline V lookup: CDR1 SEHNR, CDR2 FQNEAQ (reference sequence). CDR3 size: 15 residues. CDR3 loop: CSSSLVTGQNTEAFF. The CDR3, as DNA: TGTTCCAGCAGCTTAGTGACAGGGCAAAACACTGAAGCTTTCTTT.

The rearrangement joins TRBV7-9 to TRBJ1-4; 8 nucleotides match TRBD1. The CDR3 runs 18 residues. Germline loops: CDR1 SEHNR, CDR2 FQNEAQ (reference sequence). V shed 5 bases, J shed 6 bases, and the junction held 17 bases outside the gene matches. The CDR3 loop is CASSGRWGATGVDEKLFF. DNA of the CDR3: TGTGCCAGCAGCGGCAGGTGGGGCGCGACAGGGGTAGATGAAAAACTGTTTTTT.

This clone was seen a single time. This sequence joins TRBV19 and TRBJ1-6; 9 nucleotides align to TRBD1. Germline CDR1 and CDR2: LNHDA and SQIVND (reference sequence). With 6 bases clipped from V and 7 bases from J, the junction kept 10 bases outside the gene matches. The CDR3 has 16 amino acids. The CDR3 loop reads CASRSGQGVSNSPLHF. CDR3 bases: TGTGCCAGTAGGTCGGGACAGGGCGTTTCCAATTCACCCCTCCACTTT.

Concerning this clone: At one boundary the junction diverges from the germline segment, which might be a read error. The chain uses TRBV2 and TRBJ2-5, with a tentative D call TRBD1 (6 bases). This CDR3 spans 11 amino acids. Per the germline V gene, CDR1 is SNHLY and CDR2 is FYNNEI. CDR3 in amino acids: CASGQKEAQYF. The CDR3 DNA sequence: TGTGCCAGTGGACAGAAAGAGGCCCAGTACTTC.

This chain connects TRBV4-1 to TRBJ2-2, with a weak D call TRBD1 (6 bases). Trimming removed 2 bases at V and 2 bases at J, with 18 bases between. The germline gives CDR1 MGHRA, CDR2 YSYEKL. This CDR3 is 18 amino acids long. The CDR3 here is CASSQTKGTGINTGELFF. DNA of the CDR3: TGCGCCAGCAGCCAAACTAAGGGCACAGGGATTAACACCGGGGAGCTGTTTTTT.

The DNA for the CDR3 is TGTGCCAGTAGTTATGGAACAGGGACTGGGGCCAACGTCCTGACTTTC. It encodes CASSYGTGTGANVLTF. V and J are TRBV19 and TRBJ2-6; D may be TRBD1 (6 bases). The CDR3 has 16 amino acids. Germline V gene data show CDR1 as LNHDA and CDR2 as SQIVND (reference sequence). The V end lost 5 bases, the J end lost 2 bases, and 13 bases lay between the germline ends.

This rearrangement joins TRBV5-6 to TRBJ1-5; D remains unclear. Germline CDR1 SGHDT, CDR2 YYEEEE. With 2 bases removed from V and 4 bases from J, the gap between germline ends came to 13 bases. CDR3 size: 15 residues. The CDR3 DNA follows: TGTGCCAGCAGCTTTATACACGGAGAGAATCAGCCCCAGCATTTT. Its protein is CASSFIHGENQPQHF.

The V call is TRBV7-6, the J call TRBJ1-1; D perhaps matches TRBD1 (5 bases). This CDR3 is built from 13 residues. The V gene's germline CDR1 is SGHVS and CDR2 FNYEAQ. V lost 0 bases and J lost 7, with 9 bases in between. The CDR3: CASSLAGADEAFF. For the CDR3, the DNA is TGTGCCAGCAGCTTAGCAGGGGCTGATGAAGCTTTCTTT.

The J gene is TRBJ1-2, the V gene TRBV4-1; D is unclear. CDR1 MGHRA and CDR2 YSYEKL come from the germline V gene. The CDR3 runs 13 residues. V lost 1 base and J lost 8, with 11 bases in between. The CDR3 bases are TGCGCCAGCAGCCAAGTCGAGGGATGGGGCTACACCTTC. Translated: CASSQVEGWGYTF.

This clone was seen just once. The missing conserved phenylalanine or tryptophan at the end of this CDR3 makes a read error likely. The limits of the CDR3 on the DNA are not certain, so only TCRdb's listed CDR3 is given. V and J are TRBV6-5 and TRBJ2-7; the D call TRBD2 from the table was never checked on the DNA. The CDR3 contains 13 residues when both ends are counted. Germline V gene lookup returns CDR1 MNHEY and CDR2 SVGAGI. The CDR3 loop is CASSYASGTTILL.

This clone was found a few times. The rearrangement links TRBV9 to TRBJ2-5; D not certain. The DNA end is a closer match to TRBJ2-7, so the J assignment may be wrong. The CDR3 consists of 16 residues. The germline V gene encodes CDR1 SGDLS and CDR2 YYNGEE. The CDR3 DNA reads TGTGCCAGCAGCGTAGCCCCAGGCCAAAACTTGGGCGAGCAGTACTTC. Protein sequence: CASSVAPGQNLGEQYF.